This TCR beta chain was sequenced for a study of blood T cell repertoires in COVID-19. As for the study in general: In each case, the material was cDNA or gDNA derived from T cells, B-cell-depleted T cells, or PBMCs.

The CDR3 consists of 16 residues. The V and J ends lost 4 bases and 0 bases, in that order; junction bases with no gene match: 9. Germline-derived CDR1 and CDR2 are SGHNT and YYREEE (reference sequence). The authors' processing: Reference gene primer amplification yielded estimated nucleated cell counts. Repertoires were generated with immunoSEQ multiplex PCR, while TCRdb's copy carries only in-frame clones and drops some. V and J calls and clone size come straight from that table; D and trimming were deduced from the DNA. The profile covers around 140,000 clones, with roughly four fifths appearing a single time and approximately 16% taken by the ten largest.

The specimen was peripheral blood. The TCR was taken from a human donor with acute or convalescent COVID-19. The donor label of this sample is uncertain. V and J are TRBV5-4 and TRBJ1-2, with TRBD1 matching 7 bases. CDR3 sequence: CASSQIRQGTNYGYTF. Here the CDR3 DNA reads TGTGCCAGCAGCCAGATTAGACAGGGTACTAACTATGGCTACACCTTC.